This T cell receptor (beta chain) originates from a study of blood T cell repertoires in COVID-19 (dated by TCRdb to 2020 to 2021). Background on the whole study: Samples from collaborators originated in the United States, Italy and Spain and spanned both the acute and convalescent phases of COVID-19. A freely available public database, intended as a resource for researchers studying the immune response to SARS-CoV-2, is where the repertoires were released. Sample metadata almost always included a de-identified subject ID, COVID-19 status, age in years and sex. The samples were drawn from the first 160 participants of the ongoing ImmuneRACE study and from 1,254 subjects provided by 6 global collaborators. The material from the prospective study consisted of cDNA or gDNA derived from T cells, B-cell-depleted T cells, or PBMCs. Subjects who had been exposed to COVID-19, were actively infected with it, or had recovered from it provided the deeply sampled blood TCRbeta repertoires that made up the dataset. Where HLA class I and class II types were available, the types were taken from metadata supplied by the sample provider, not from assay-based typing.

Overall results and qualifications from the work: The amount of clinical and demographic metadata varied by source and participant and was provided uncurated.

Enrolling through a virtual design, the prospective study's participants ranged in age from roughly 18 to 89 years and lived across 24 United States geographic areas. To assign participants to cohorts, the prospective study relied on clinical history that participants themselves reported in a screening survey and a study questionnaire. In the prospective study, mobile phlebotomists collected whole blood, serum and a nasopharyngeal or oropharyngeal swab from each participant. Participants in the prospective study had the option to provide additional blood draws and questionnaires over an approximately 2-month period. Blood samples from the prospective study were shipped frozen or at room temperature prior to DNA extraction. The CDR3 contains 13 residues, cysteine and phenylalanine counted. Here the CDR3 DNA is all that survives: 39 bases in frame from base 1. Sequences ENHRY (CDR1) and SYGVKD (CDR2) are obtained from the germline V gene. V drops 3 bases and J drops 2 bases, leaving 7 bases in between.

The immunoSEQ Assay, a bias-controlled multiplex PCR, was used to amplify TCRbeta CDR3 regions from genomic DNA. Turning to the authors' computational methods: The number of nucleated cells in each sample was estimated from the amplification of reference gene primers within the assay. To quantify the absolute abundance of each unique TCRbeta CDR3 rearrangement, sequence reads were collapsed and filtered. For each sample, productive Simpson clonality was calculated as the square root of Simpson's diversity index across productive rearrangements. TCRdb provides this immuneACCESS table in a form limited to in-frame rearrangements. Some clones are lacking; in checked studies, under half of them reflect an unresolved V gene, and why the rest are absent is not known. The DNA gave D and trimming, while V, J and clone size come from that table. In this sample the table shows approximately 260,000 clones, 87% of which occur a single time. The ten largest clonotypes hold about 6% of the sample.

Concerning this clone itself: The specificity of this receptor is unknown. No base qualities exist here, and no much larger clone lies one base off it.

Input material: PBMCs or T cells enriched from blood (not recorded which). This sequence was found in a woman in her 30s with acute COVID-19. Recombination linked TRBV10-3 to TRBJ1-2, with the D segment identity uncertain. CDR3 region: CAISERVNYGYTF. The nucleotide sequence reads TGTGCCATCAGTGAACGAGTAAACTATGGCTACACCTTC.